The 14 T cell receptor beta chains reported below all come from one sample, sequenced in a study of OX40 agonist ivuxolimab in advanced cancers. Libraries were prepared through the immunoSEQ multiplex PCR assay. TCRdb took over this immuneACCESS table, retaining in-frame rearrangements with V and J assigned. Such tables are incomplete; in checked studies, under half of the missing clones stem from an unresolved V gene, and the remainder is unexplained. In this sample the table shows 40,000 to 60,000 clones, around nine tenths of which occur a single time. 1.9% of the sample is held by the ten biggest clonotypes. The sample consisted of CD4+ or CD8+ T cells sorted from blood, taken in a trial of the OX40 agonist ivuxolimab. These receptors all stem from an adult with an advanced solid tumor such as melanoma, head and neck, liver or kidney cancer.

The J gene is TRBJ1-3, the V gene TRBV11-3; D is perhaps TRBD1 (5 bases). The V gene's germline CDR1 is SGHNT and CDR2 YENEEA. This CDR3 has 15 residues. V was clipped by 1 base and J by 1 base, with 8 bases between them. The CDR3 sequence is CASSLGGASGNTIYF. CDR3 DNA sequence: TGTGCCAGCAGCTTAGGCGGGGCGTCTGGAAACACCATATATTTT.

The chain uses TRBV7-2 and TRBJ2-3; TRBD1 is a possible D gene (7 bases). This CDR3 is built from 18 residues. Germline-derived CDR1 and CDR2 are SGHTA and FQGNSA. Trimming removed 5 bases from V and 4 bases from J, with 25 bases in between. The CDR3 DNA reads TGTGCCAGCAGCCCGCTCCACCGGGACTTGAGGGGGCCAGATACGCAGTATTTT. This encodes CASSPLHRDLRGPDTQYF.

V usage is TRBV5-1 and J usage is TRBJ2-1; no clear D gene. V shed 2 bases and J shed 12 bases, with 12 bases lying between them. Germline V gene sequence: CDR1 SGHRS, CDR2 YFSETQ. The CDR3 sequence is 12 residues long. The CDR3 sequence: CASSLIGGGQFF. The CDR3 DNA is TGCGCCAGCAGCTTAATAGGTGGTGGGCAGTTCTTC.

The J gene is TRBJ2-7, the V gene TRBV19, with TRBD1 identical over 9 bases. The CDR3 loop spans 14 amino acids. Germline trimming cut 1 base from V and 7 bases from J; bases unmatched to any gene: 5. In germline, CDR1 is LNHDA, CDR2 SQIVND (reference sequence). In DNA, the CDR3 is TGTGCCAGTAGTATAGGGACAGGGGTACGGGAGCAGTACTTC. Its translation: CASSIGTGVREQYF.

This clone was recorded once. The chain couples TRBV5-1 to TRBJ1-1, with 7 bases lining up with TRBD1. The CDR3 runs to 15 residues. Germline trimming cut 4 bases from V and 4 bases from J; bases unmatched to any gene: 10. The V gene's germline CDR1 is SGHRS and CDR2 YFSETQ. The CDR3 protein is CASSPGQVDSTEAFF. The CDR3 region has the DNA TGCGCCAGCAGCCCAGGACAGGTGGATAGCACTGAAGCTTTCTTT.

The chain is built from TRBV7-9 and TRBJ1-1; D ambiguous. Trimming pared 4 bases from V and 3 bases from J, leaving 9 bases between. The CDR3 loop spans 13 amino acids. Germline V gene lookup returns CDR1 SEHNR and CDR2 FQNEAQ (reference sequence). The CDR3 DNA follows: TGTGCCAGCAGCTCCAGGCACGACACTGAAGCTTTCTTT. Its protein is CASSSRHDTEAFF.

DNA of the CDR3: TGTGCCAGCAGTTACGGGACAGCTAACTATGGCTACACCTTC. This translates into CASSYGTANYGYTF. The rearrangement uses TRBV6-5 and TRBJ1-2, with 7 nucleotides matching TRBD1. The trim removed 2 bases at V and 0 bases at J, leaving 0 bases unmatched. The CDR3 length is 14 residues. The V gene's germline CDR1 is MNHEY and CDR2 SVGAGI.

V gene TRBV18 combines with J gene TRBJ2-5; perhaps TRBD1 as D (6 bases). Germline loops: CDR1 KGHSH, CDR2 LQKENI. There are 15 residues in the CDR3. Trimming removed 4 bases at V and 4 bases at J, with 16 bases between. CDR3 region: CASSRSQGVVETQYF. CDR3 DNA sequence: TGTGCCAGCTCACGGTCACAGGGAGTAGTAGAGACCCAGTACTTC.

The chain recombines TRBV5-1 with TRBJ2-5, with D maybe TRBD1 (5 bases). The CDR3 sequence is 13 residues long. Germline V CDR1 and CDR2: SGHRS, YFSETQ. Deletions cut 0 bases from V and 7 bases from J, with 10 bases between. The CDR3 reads CASSLGQMGTQYF. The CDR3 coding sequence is TGCGCCAGCAGCTTGGGACAGATGGGGACCCAGTACTTC.

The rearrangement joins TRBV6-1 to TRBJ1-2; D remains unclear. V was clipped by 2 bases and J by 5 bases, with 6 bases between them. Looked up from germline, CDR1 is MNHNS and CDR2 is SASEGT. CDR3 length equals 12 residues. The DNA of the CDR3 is TGTGCCAGCAGTGAAATGGGTTATGGCTACACCTTC. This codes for CASSEMGYGYTF.

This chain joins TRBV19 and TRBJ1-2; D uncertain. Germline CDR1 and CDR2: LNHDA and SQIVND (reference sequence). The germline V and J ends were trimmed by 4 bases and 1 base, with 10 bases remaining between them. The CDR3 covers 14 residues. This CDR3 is CASSNSANNYGYTF. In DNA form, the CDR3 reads TGTGCCAGTAGTAACTCAGCTAATAACTATGGCTACACCTTC.

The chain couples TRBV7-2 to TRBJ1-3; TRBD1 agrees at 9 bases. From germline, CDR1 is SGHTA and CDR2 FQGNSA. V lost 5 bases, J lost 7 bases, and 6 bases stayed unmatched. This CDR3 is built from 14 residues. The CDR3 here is CASSPSGQGNTIYF. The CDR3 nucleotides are TGTGCCAGCAGCCCGAGCGGACAGGGGAACACCATATATTTT.

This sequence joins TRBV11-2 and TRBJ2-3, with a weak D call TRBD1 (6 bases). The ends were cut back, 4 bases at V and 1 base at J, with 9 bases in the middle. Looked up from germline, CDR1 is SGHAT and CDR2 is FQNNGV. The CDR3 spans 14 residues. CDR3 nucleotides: TGTGCCAGCAGCTCCTCAGGGGGCACAGATACGCAGTATTTT. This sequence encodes CASSSSGGTDTQYF.

Written as DNA, the CDR3 is TGCAGTGCTGTTCCCGGGGACTTAGCATATTTT. Translating gives CSAVPGDLAYF. The rearrangement links TRBV20-1 to TRBJ2-3; D possibly corresponds to TRBD2 (6 bases). V lost 5 bases and J 15 bases, leaving 18 bases between the germline ends. Germline V gives CDR1 DFQATT, CDR2 SNEGSKA (reference sequence). CDR3 length: 11 amino acids.